This entry features one T cell receptor (beta chain) sequence. This specimen comes from a study of OX40 agonist ivuxolimab in advanced cancers. The wider study: The drug used for patients, ivuxolimab, was an agonistic anti-OX40 (CD134) antibody.

Using immunoSEQ multiplex PCR, the repertoire was profiled, and TCRdb retains in-frame clones only, with some absent. The sample lists approximately 130,000 clones; 90% to 95% were seen once. The length of the CDR3 is 14 residues. The V gene lost 8 bases and the J gene lost 0 bases, with 13 bases spanning the gap. Germline CDR1 SGHRS, CDR2 YFSETQ. Source: CD4+ or CD8+ T cells sorted from blood, taken in a trial of the OX40 agonist ivuxolimab. This clonotype was sampled from an adult with an advanced solid tumor such as melanoma, head and neck, liver or kidney cancer. The chain employs TRBV5-1 and TRBJ2-3, with a possible D match to TRBD1 (5 bases). The CDR3 sequence: CASYDRASTDTQYF. Written as DNA, the CDR3 is TGCGCCAGTTACGACAGAGCTAGCACAGATACGCAGTATTTT.